The 20 T cell receptor beta chains below were found in one sample sequenced in a study of blood T cell repertoires in COVID-19. Sequenced by immunoSEQ multiplex PCR; TCRdb stores in-frame clones only, minus some. The sample lists around 250,000 clones, 70% to 90% occurring once. Material: peripheral blood. Source of these receptors: a human donor in a cohort sampled during active COVID-19.

The CDR3 nucleotides are TGTGCCATCAAATCAGACAGGCTGGGGCTCACTAACTATGGCTACACCTTC. Protein sequence: CAIKSDRLGLTNYGYTF. The chain recombines TRBV10-3 with TRBJ1-2, with a possible D match to TRBD1 (6 bases). The CDR3 consists of 17 residues. Looked up from germline, CDR1 is ENHRY and CDR2 is SYGVKD. The V gene lost 7 bases and the J gene lost 0 bases, with 21 bases spanning the gap.

The chain couples TRBV30 to TRBJ2-7, with D possibly TRBD2 on 5 matching bases. Germline V gene lookup returns CDR1 GTSNPN and CDR2 SVGIG (reference sequence). Trimming pared 0 bases from V and 3 bases from J, leaving 12 bases between. CDR3 size: 14 residues. DNA for the CDR3: TGTGCCTGGAGTGTACTTAACGGAGGCTACGAGCAGTACTTC. This translates into CAWSVLNGGYEQYF.

The rearrangement joins TRBV3-1 (or the pseudogene TRBV3-2) to TRBJ1-5; 7 positions agree with TRBD1. V trimming: 1 base; J trimming: 5 bases; junction bases outside the gene matches: 8. CDR1 is LGHDT and CDR2 is YNNKEL in the germline V gene (reference sequence). This CDR3 has 16 residues. CDR3: CASSQADRGGYQPQHF. The CDR3 region has the DNA TGTGCCAGCAGCCAAGCGGATCGAGGGGGCTATCAGCCCCAGCATTTT.

The chain joins TRBV19 to TRBJ1-4, with D possibly being TRBD1 (5 bases). Germline V CDR1 and CDR2: LNHDA, SQIVND (reference sequence). The germline V and J ends were trimmed by 5 bases and 6 bases, with 22 bases remaining between them. The length of the CDR3 is 17 residues. This CDR3 reads CASSDSIGTGAYEKLFF. In DNA form, the CDR3 reads TGTGCCAGTAGTGATTCCATCGGGACGGGAGCCTATGAAAAACTGTTTTTT.

This clone has a single count. The chain couples TRBV20-1 to TRBJ1-2, with D unclear. The CDR3 loop spans 10 amino acids. CDR1 is DFQATT and CDR2 is SNEGSKA in the germline V gene (reference sequence). V was clipped by 3 bases and J by 4 bases, with 3 bases between them. CDR3 coding DNA: TGCAGTGCTAGCTCCTATGGCTACACCTTC. Translating gives CSASSYGYTF.

Only a few counts were recorded for this clone. The rearrangement uses TRBV4-2 and TRBJ2-7; 7 positions agree with TRBD1. This CDR3 is 15 amino acids long. V was pared by 1 base and J by 2 bases, with 5 bases of the junction left unmatched. From germline, CDR1 is LGHNA and CDR2 YNFKEQ. This chain's CDR3 is CASSQGSGGTYEQYF. The CDR3 DNA reads as TGTGCCAGCAGCCAAGGGTCAGGGGGTACCTACGAGCAGTACTTC.

This sequence joins TRBV20-1 and TRBJ2-7, with D possibly being TRBD1 (5 bases). Germline CDR1 is DFQATT and CDR2 is SNEGSKA (reference sequence). This CDR3 spans 13 amino acids. V was shortened by 6 bases and J by 1 base, with 13 bases between the two germline ends. CDR3 sequence reads: CSASGHSSYEQYF. For the CDR3, the DNA is TGCAGTGCGAGTGGACACTCGTCCTACGAGCAGTACTTC.

V and J are TRBV4-1 and TRBJ2-2; D is uncertain. The V gene lost 2 bases and the J gene lost 1 base, with 8 bases spanning the gap. Germline assignment: CDR1 MGHRA and CDR2 YSYEKL. There are 15 residues in the CDR3. The CDR3 nucleotides read TGCGCCAGCAGCCAACCTCTCGGGAACACCGGGGAGCTGTTTTTT. Translation gives CASSQPLGNTGELFF.

This chain links TRBV5-8 with TRBJ1-1; D not certain. Trimming took off 4 bases at V and 5 bases at J, with 15 bases between the two ends. The CDR3 spans 14 residues. The germline gives CDR1 SGHTS, CDR2 YDEGEE. The CDR3 region has the DNA TGTGCCAGCAGCCTCCTCCGGAGGCTGACTGAAGCTTTCTTT. Translation: CASSLLRRLTEAFF.

This clone occurred once. The chain uses TRBV5-4 and TRBJ2-3; D gene unclear. CDR1 and CDR2 (germline): SGHNT, YYREEE (reference sequence). The CDR3 is 18 residues long. Trimming left V 1 base short and J 2 bases short, with 20 bases between. As DNA, the CDR3 is TGTGCCAGCAGCTTGAAGATAAAGTGGTCCAGTGACACAGATACGCAGTATTTT. This codes for CASSLKIKWSSDTDTQYF.

Worth noting for this clone: One end of the junction fails to match germline, which may point to a read error. This chain uses TRBV30 with TRBJ2-7; 7 nucleotides line up with TRBD1. Germline V lookup: CDR1 GTSNPN, CDR2 SVGIG (reference sequence). CDR3 size: 12 residues. The CDR3 region has the DNA TGTGCCTGGAGTGTACGACAGGGACCCGTAGGGTTC. It translates to CAWSVRQGPVGF.

The CDR3 bases are TGTGCCAGCAGTTTAGTTGGTCCGGGGGAAGCTTTCTTT. Protein sequence: CASSLVGPGEAFF. The genes are TRBV12-3 or TRBV12-4 and TRBJ1-1; D gene unclear. Trimming took 1 base from V and 8 from J, leaving 11 bases between them. CDR3 length equals 13 residues.

The rearrangement uses TRBV7-6 and TRBJ2-6; a weak D match, TRBD2 (5 bases). The CDR3 length is 17 residues. Trimming cost V 0 bases and J 1 base, with 10 bases left between them. From germline, CDR1 is SGHVS and CDR2 FNYEAQ. Here the CDR3 reads CASSLAGGGSGANVLTF. DNA for the CDR3: TGTGCCAGCAGCTTAGCCGGAGGCGGGTCTGGGGCCAACGTCCTGACTTTC. Full variable domain (missing parts from reference TRBV7-6 and TRBJ2-6): GAGVSQSPRYKVTKRGQDVALRCDPISGHVSLYWYRQALGQGPEFLTYFNYEAQQDKSGLPNDRFSAERPEGSISTLTIQRTEQRDSAMYRCASSLAGGGSGANVLTFGAGSRLTVL.

This sequence joins TRBV4-3 and TRBJ1-2; 9 nucleotides agree with TRBD1. Trimming took 0 bases from V and 6 from J; bases not matched to a gene: 8. CDR3 length: 16 amino acids. Germline CDR1 LGHNA, CDR2 YSLEER. The CDR3 DNA is TGCGCCAGCAGCCAAGATGATGGACAGGGGCACCATGGCTACACCTTC. Residues: CASSQDDGQGHHGYTF.

In its sample, this clone was seen once. This chain joins TRBV10-3 and TRBJ2-7; 11 nucleotides match TRBD2. J gave up 0 bases and V 9 bases, and 10 bases lay outside the gene matches. Germline values: CDR1 ENHRY, CDR2 SYGVKD. The CDR3 loop spans 16 amino acids. The CDR3 DNA reads as TGTGCCATACAGGCGACTAGCGGGACTGGCTCCTACGAGCAGTACTTC. Translated, it gives CAIQATSGTGSYEQYF.

The V call is TRBV7-2, the J call TRBJ2-7; 8 bases align to TRBD2. This CDR3 is built from 15 residues. V was clipped by 0 bases and J by 3 bases; unmatched bases: 4. Germline V gene sequence: CDR1 SGHTA, CDR2 FQGNSA. CDR3 residues: CASSLAAGVDYEQYF. For the CDR3, the DNA is TGTGCCAGCAGCTTAGCAGCGGGGGTTGACTACGAGCAGTACTTC.

This clone occurred a few times. The CDR3 region is CASSFQHYSNQPQHF. DNA of the CDR3: TGTGCCAGTAGTTTTCAGCACTATAGCAATCAGCCCCAGCATTTT. This sequence joins TRBV19 and TRBJ1-5; no definite D call. The CDR3 contains 15 residues. Trimming pared 5 bases from V and 0 bases from J, leaving 11 bases between. The germline V gene has CDR1 LNHDA and CDR2 SQIVND (reference sequence).

This rearrangement joins TRBV13 to TRBJ1-2, with D tentatively TRBD1 (6 bases). The germline V gene encodes CDR1 PRHDT and CDR2 FYEKMQ (reference sequence). V shed 5 bases and J shed 5 bases, with 15 bases lying between them. There are 14 residues in the CDR3. The CDR3, as DNA: TGTGCCAGCAGCCTCTCGACAGGCCGTTATGGCTACACCTTC. It is translated as CASSLSTGRYGYTF.

The J gene is TRBJ2-7, the V gene TRBV3-1 (or the pseudogene TRBV3-2), with D perhaps TRBD2 (6 bases). Looked up from germline, CDR1 is LGHDT and CDR2 is YNNKEL (reference sequence). CDR3 length equals 13 residues. V lost 5 bases, J lost 6 bases, and 14 bases lay in between. In DNA form, the CDR3 reads TGTGCCAGCAGCTTCGGTCCCGGGGGCGAGCAGTACTTC. Residues: CASSFGPGGEQYF.

The chain uses TRBV19 and TRBJ1-5; D unresolved. Germline V CDR1 and CDR2: LNHDA, SQIVND (reference sequence). The CDR3 contains 16 residues. Trimming removed 0 bases at V and 0 bases at J, with 9 bases between. The CDR3 DNA sequence: TGTGCCAGTAGTATAGAAGTTTTAGATAGCAATCAGCCCCAGCATTTT. Residues: CASSIEVLDSNQPQHF.